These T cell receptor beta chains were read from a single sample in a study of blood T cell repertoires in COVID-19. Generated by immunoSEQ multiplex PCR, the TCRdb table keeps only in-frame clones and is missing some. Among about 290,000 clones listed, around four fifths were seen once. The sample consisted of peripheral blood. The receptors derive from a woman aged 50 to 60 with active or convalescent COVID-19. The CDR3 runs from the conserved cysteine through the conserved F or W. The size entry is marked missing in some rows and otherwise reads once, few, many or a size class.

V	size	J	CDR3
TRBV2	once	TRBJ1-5	CASSNRGEQPQHF
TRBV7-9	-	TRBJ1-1	CASRPNHRGKDTEAFF
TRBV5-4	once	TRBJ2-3	CASSALAGGADTQYF
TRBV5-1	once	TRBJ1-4	CASQDRGGNEKLFF
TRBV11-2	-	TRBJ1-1	CASSFAESTEAFF
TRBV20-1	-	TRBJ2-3	CSASDAGESTDTQYF
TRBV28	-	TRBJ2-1	CAVTSGLNEQFF
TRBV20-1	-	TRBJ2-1	CSASAGSSDEQFF
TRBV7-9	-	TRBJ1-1	CASGAPGNTEAFF
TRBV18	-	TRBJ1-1	CASSQTRGHGDTEAFF
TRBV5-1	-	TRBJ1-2	CASSLGDRGTGYTF
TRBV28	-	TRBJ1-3	CASSMSLLRSVSGNTIYF
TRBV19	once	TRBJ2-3	CASSGLATDTQYF
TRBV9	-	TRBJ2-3	CASSVGWRGTDTQYF
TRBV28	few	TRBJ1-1	CASSLSRWGQWNTEAFF
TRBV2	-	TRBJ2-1	CASSMQRRGHEQFF
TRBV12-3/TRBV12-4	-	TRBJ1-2	CASRTGFDGYTF
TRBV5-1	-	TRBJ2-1	CASSLASGSYNEQFF
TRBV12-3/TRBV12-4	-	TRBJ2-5	CASTPGQEETQYF
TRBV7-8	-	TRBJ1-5	CASSPRRADRGLYSNQPQHF
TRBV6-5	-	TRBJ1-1	CASPGQRVSTEAFF
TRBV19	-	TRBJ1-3	CASSPRDRDGNTIYF
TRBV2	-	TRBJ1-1	CARPFGQMNTEAFF
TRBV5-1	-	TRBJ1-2	CASSTGQNTYGYTF
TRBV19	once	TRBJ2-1	CASSIGHEQFF
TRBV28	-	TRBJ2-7	CASSLAGGFAYEQYF
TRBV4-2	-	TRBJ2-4	CASSQDGTGVRKNIQYF
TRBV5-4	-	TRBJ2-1	CASSFGTGGAYNEQFF
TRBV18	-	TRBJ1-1	CASSPPYGGGNTEAFF
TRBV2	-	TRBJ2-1	CATTDSRSYNEQFF
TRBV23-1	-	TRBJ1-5	CASSQSPRVPRLNQPQHF